What follows is one T cell receptor beta chain and its context. The CDR3 loop spans 16 amino acids. Germline V CDR1 and CDR2: SEHNR, FQNEAQ (reference sequence). J gave up 4 bases and V 4 bases, and 10 bases lay outside the gene matches. Produced via immunoSEQ multiplex PCR; TCRdb's table is partial and in-frame only. This sample yields fewer than 150,000 clones, of which around 79% are seen a single time; 2% to 3% belongs to the top ten. The sample belongs to a study of blood T cell repertoires in COVID-19. The sequenced sample was peripheral blood. This TCR came from a man aged 50 to 60 with acute or convalescent COVID-19. V and J are TRBV7-9 and TRBJ2-5, with 9 bases that match TRBD2. The CDR3 is CASSSHGTSIGETQYF. In nucleotides, the CDR3 is TGTGCCAGCAGCTCGCACGGGACTAGCATTGGAGAGACCCAGTACTTC.